This entry features one T cell receptor (beta chain) sequence. Its antigen is not known. This CDR3 contains 13 residues. Germline V gene lookup returns CDR1 LNHDA and CDR2 SQIVND (reference sequence). V lost 6 bases and J 4 bases, leaving 12 bases between the germline ends. The sample comes from a study of shared clonotypes between healthy human individuals. Study at large: Per donor, three plates held CD4 naive cells, three held CD4 memory, two held CD8 naive and one held CD8 memory. Broader study findings: Roughly 5% of naive CD4 clonotypes were common to a handful of donors.

Sorted subsets were amplified in replicate PCRs using 200 ng DNA, about 30,000 T cell genomes. Some clones are missing from TCRdb's copy, which holds only in-frame ones; the method was immunoSEQ multiplex PCR. Seen here are 2 million to 2.5 million clones, about 95% observed once, and the top ten hold roughly 0.13%. This chain links TRBV19 with TRBJ1-1; D remains ambiguous. The sequence was obtained from a man younger than 35 in good health. The source material was naive CD4+ T cells sorted from blood. This sample's subset: CD45RA+ positively selected. The CDR3 DNA follows: TGTGCCAGTAGCCGGACTGCGAGCACTGAAGCTTTCTTT. Residues: CASSRTASTEAFF.